This TCR beta chain was recorded in a study of OX40 agonist ivuxolimab in advanced cancers. TCRdb keeps only in-frame clones here, not all; method: immunoSEQ multiplex PCR. The sample holds approximately 58,000 clones, roughly 85% seen once. V lost 9 bases to trimming and J lost 5 bases; unmatched junction nucleotides: 3. Germline lookup yields CDR1 MNHNY and CDR2 SVGAGI (reference sequence). The CDR3 is made up of 12 amino acids. The gene calls are TRBV6-6 and TRBJ2-3, with TRBD2 matching 9 bases. The sample consisted of CD4+ or CD8+ T cells sorted from blood, taken in a trial of the OX40 agonist ivuxolimab. This TCR was recovered from an adult with an advanced solid tumor such as melanoma, head and neck, liver or kidney cancer. As DNA, the CDR3 is TGTGCCAGTCAAGCGGGAGGAGATACGCAGTATTTT. This codes for CASQAGGDTQYF.